Sequencing of this T cell receptor (beta chain) was carried out in a study of cytomegalovirus exposure and HLA in healthy donors. This CDR3 region has 15 residues. V was pared by 3 bases and J by 6 bases, with 10 bases of the junction left unmatched. Germline V gene lookup returns CDR1 KGHSH and CDR2 LQKENI. In the PCR, 60 Vbeta and 13 Jbeta primers were used. Profiled with immunoSEQ multiplex PCR; TCRdb holds only in-frame clones, not every one. The sample has 150,000 to 200,000 clones; just under 80% are singletons. V is TRBV18 and J is TRBJ2-7; 8 bases map to TRBD1. The sequenced sample consisted of PBMCs. The receptor comes from a female donor in good health and CMV-seronegative. The CDR3 nucleotides read TGTGCCAGCTCACCTCCCTACCAGGGGGCCGGCGAGCAGTACTTC. Translating it yields CASSPPYQGAGEQYF.